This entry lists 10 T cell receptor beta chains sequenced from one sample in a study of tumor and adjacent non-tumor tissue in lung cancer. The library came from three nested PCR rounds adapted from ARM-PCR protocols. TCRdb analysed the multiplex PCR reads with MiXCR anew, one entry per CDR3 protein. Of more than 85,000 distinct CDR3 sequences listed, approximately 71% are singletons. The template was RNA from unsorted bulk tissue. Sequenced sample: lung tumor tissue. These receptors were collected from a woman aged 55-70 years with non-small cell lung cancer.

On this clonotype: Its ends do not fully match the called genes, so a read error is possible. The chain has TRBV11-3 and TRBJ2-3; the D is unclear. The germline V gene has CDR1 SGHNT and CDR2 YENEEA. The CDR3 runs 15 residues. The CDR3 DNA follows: TGTACCAGCAGCCCTGCCGGGCAGGAAGGTCATACGCAGTATTTT. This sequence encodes CTSSPAGQEGHTQYF.

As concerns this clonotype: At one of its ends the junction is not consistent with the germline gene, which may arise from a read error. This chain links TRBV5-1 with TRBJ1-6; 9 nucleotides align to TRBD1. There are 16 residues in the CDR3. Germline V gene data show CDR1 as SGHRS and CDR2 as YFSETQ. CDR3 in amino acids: CVSSLELGTGNSLLHF. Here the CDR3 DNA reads TGCGTCAGCAGCTTGGAACTAGGGACAGGGAATTCACTCCTCCACTTT.

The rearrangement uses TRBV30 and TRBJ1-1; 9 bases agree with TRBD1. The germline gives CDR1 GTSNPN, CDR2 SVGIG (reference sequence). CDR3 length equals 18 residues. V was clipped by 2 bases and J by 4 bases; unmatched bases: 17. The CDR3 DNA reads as TGTGCCTGGAGTCCCCGGGACAGGGAGGTTTGGCGTAGCACTGAAGCTTTCTTT. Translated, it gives CAWSPRDREVWRSTEAFF.

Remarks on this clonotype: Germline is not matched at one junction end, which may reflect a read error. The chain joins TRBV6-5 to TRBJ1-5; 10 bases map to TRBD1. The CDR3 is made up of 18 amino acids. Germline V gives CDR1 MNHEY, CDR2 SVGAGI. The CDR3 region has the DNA TGTGACAGCAGTAGACGACTGACAGGGGGCTATAGCAATCAGCCCCAGCATTTT. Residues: CDSSRRLTGGYSNQPQHF.

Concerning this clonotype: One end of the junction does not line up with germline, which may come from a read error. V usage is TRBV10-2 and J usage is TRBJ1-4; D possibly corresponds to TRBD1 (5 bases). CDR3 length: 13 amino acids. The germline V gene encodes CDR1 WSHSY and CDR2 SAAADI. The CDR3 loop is CASRGGAGEKPFF. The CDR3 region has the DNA TGCGCCAGCAGAGGTGGCGCGGGGGAAAAACCGTTTTTT.

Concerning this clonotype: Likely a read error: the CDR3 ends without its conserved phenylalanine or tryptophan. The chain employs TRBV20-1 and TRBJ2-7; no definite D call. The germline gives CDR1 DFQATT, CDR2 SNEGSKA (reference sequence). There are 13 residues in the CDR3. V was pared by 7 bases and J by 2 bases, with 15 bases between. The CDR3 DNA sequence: TGCAGTGTCGCTGCCCTGGCGACCTACGAGCAGTACCTC. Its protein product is CSVAALATYEQYL.

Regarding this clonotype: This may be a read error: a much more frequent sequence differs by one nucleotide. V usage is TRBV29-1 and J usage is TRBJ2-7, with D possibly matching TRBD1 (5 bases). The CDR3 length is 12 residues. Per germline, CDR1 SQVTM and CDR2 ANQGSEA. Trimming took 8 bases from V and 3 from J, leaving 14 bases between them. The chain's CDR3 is CSLRPTDYEQYF. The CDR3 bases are TGCAGCCTCAGACCGACAGACTACGAGCAGTACTTC.

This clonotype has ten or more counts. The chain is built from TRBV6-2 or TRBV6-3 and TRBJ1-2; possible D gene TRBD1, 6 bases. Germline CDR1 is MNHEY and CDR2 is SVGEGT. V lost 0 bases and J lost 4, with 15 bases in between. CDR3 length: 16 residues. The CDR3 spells CASSYSTGRGTYGYTF. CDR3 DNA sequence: TGTGCCAGCAGTTACTCTACAGGGAGAGGAACCTATGGCTACACCTTC.

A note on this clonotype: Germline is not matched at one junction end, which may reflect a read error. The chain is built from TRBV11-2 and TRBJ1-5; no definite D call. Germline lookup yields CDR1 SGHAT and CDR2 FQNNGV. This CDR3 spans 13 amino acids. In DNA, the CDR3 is TGTGGCAGCAGCTCCCAGAATGATCAGCCCCAGCATTTT. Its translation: CGSSSQNDQPQHF. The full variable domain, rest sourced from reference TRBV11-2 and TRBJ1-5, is EAGVAQSPRYKIIEKRQSVAFWCNPISGHATLYWYQQILGQGPKLLIQFQNNGVVDDSQLPKDRFSAERLKGVDSTLKIQPAKLEDSAVYLCGSSSQNDQPQHFGDGTRLSIL.

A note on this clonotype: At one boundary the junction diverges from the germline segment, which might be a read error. The CDR3 DNA is TGCAGAGCTAGACCTGGGGAGACCCTGTATTTC. Amino acids: CRARPGETLYF. The gene calls are TRBV20-1 and TRBJ2-5; possibly TRBD2 for D (5 bases). Looked up from germline, CDR1 is DFQATT and CDR2 is SNEGSKA (reference sequence). CDR3 length: 11 residues.